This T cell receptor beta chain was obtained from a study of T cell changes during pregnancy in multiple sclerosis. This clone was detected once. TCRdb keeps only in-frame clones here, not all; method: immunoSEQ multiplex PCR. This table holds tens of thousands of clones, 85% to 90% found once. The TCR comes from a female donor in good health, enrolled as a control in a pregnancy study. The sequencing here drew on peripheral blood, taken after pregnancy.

The CDR3 coding sequence is TGCGCCAGCAGCTTAGGGGCCGATAATCAGCCCCAGCATTTT. Translating gives CASSLGADNQPQHF. The rearrangement links TRBV5-1 to TRBJ1-5; tentatively, D is TRBD1 (5 bases). Between the trimmed V and J ends, which lost 2 bases and 4 bases, there was a span of 10 bases. This CDR3 region has 14 residues. CDR1 and CDR2 from the germline V gene are SGHRS and YFSETQ.